The clone carrying this T cell receptor beta chain was detected many times. This sample was included in a study of early T cells in non-severe SARS-CoV-2 infection. Germline CDR1 is SNHLY and CDR2 is FYNNEI. The CDR3 totals 12 residues. Trimming took off 6 bases at V and 3 bases at J, with 9 bases between the two ends. MiXCR, run by TCRdb on the 5' RACE reads, gives a single entry per CDR3 protein. The sample includes 85,000 to 100,000 distinct CDR3 sequences, roughly 15% of them seen just once. The sequence was obtained from an adult who was a healthcare worker with PCR-confirmed SARS-CoV-2 infection or an uninfected control (not recorded which). The sample consisted of whole blood. The rearrangement uses TRBV2 and TRBJ2-7; maybe TRBD2 (6 bases). The CDR3 nucleotides read TGTGCCAGCAGGGGACTTGGCTACGAGCAGTACTTC. The encoded protein is CASRGLGYEQYF.